The following is a T cell receptor beta chain sequence with its context. Its antigen is not known. Splitting of each subset's genomic DNA was done evenly across several immunoSEQ plates. Clones were sequenced by immunoSEQ multiplex PCR, and TCRdb holds only the in-frame ones, with some missing. The sample consists of about 1.1 million clones, roughly 74% of them appearing once. These data belong to a study of shared clonotypes between healthy human individuals. The study's findings and limits: Rarefaction indicated that sorted-subset sequencing remained incomplete although depth was large.

In germline, CDR1 is SGDLS, CDR2 YYNGEE. V shed 4 bases and J shed 3 bases, with 16 bases lying between them. CDR3 length equals 15 residues. This sequence joins TRBV9 and TRBJ1-2; D might be TRBD1 (5 bases). The TCR sequence derives from a man aged 18 to 30 in good health. Some clones in this sample may be carry-over from other donors' samples. Sample: memory CD4+ T cells from PBMCs. Described subset: CD45RA-negative fraction. CDR3 nucleotides: TGTGCCAGCAGCCCTCAACTGGGGGTCGACTATGGCTACACCTTC. Encoded protein: CASSPQLGVDYGYTF. Looking up the rest from reference TRBV9 and TRBJ1-2 gives the full variable domain: DSGVTQTPKHLITATGQRVTLRCSPRSGDLSVYWYQQSLDQGLQFLIQYYNGEERAKGNILERFSAQQFPDLHSELNLSSLELGDSALYFCASSPQLGVDYGYTFGSGTRLTVV.